These 2 T cell receptor beta chains came from one sample sequenced in a study of cytomegalovirus exposure and HLA in healthy donors. The PCR had 60 Vbeta and 13 Jbeta primers. Assay: immunoSEQ multiplex PCR; the TCRdb copy retains only in-frame clones and omits some. This sample contains roughly 120,000 clones. What was sequenced was PBMCs. Receptor source: a man aged 18 to 29 in good health and CMV-seronegative.

This chain joins TRBV6-5 and TRBJ2-4; 13 bases fit TRBD2. CDR1 and CDR2 (germline): MNHEY, SVGAGI. With 7 bases clipped from V and 6 bases from J, the junction kept 6 bases outside the gene matches. This CDR3 comprises 15 residues. The CDR3 is CASTPRTSGRNIQYF. Written as DNA, the CDR3 is TGTGCCAGCACACCACGGACTAGCGGGAGAAACATTCAGTACTTC.

Remarks on this clone: Other DNA variants within this sample encode the same CDR3. The chain recombines TRBV5-1 with TRBJ1-2, with D perhaps matching TRBD1 (6 bases). CDR1 is SGHRS and CDR2 is YFSETQ in the germline V gene. Trimming left V 0 bases short and J 3 bases short, with 6 bases between. The CDR3 is 13 amino acids. In nucleotides, the CDR3 is TGCGCCAGCAGCTTGGACAGGGACTATGGCTACACCTTC. Its protein is CASSLDRDYGYTF.